This T cell receptor beta chain stems from a study of blood T cell repertoires in COVID-19. Across the study: COVID-19 samples collected from the United States, Italy and Spain covered acute and convalescent phases. From T cells, B-cell-depleted T cells, or PBMCs came the material, which was cDNA or gDNA.

Original analysis: Estimates of nucleated cell counts were drawn from the amplification of reference gene primers. Profiled with immunoSEQ multiplex PCR; TCRdb holds only in-frame clones, not every one. From that table come the V and J calls and clone size; the DNA was used to work out D and trimming. The repertoire consists of about 120,000 clones, with approximately 87% occurring once and the leading ten covering less than 2.5%. The germline gives CDR1 MNHEY, CDR2 SMNVEV (reference sequence). The CDR3 length is 15 residues. The trim removed 5 bases at V and 5 bases at J, leaving 9 bases unmatched. The gene calls are TRBV27 and TRBJ1-2, with 9 bases aligning to TRBD1. The receptor's source is a woman between 45 and 65 years old with acute or convalescent COVID-19. The sequenced sample was peripheral blood. CDR3 protein: CASSPQPTGGYGYTF. The CDR3 nucleotides read TGTGCCAGCAGTCCACAACCGACAGGGGGTTATGGCTACACCTTC.